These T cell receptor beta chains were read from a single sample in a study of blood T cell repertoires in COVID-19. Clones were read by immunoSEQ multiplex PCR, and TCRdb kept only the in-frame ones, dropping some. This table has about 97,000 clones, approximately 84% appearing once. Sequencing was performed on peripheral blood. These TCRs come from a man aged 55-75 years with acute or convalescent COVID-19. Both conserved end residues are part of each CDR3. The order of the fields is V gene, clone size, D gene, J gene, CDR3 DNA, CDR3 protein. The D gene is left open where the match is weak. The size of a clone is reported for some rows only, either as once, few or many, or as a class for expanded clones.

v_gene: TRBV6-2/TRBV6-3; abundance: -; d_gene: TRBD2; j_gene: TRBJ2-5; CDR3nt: TGTGCCAGCAGTCGTAGCGGGGGGCCAGGGGGCCAGTACTTC; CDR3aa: CASSRSGGPGGQYF
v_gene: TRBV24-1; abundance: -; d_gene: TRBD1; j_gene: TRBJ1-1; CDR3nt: TGTGCCACCAGGGGACAGGGGACTTTTACTGAAGCTTTCTTT; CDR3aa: CATRGQGTFTEAFF
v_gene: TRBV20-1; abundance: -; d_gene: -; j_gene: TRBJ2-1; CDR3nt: TGCAGTGCTAGAGACCGGGGTGAGCAGTTCTTC; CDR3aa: CSARDRGEQFF
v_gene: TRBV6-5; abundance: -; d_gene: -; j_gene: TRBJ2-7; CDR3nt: TGTGCCAGCCGGAGGGGAGCGGTAAGCTACGAGCAGTACTTC; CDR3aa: CASRRGAVSYEQYF
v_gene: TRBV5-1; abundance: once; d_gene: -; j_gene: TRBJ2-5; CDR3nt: TGCGCCAGCAGCTTGCCTGAGGGATGGGAGACCCAGTACTTC; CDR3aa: CASSLPEGWETQYF
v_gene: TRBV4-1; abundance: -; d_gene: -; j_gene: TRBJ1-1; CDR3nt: TGCGCCAGCAGCCAATTCTACCCGGGGGATTTCCCTGAAGCTTTCTTT; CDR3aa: CASSQFYPGDFPEAFF
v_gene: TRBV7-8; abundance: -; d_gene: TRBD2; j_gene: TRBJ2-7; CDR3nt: TGTGCCAGCAGCTTAACTAGCGGGAGTAGGTACGAGCAGTACTTC; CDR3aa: CASSLTSGSRYEQYF
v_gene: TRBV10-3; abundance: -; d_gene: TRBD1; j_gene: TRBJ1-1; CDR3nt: TGTGCCATCAGTGAGTCCAGGGGGAGCACTGAAGCTTTCTTT; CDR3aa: CAISESRGSTEAFF
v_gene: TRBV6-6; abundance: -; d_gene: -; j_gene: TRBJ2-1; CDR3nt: TGTGCCAGCAGTTACGGTGGGAGATCCTACAATGAGCAGTTCTTC; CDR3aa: CASSYGGRSYNEQFF
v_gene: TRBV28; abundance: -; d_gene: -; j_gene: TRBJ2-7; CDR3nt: TGTGCCAGCAGCGGGACACCCACCTACGAGCAGTACTTC; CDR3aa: CASSGTPTYEQYF
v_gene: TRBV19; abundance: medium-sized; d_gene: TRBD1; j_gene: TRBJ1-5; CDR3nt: TGTGCCAGTAGTATGGACAGGCTGGGGCAGCCCCAGCATTTT; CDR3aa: CASSMDRLGQPQHF
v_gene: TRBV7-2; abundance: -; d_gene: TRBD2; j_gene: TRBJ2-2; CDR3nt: TGTGCCAGCAGCCTTACTAGCGGGGGCGTCACCGGGGAGCTGTTTTTT; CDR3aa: CASSLTSGGVTGELFF
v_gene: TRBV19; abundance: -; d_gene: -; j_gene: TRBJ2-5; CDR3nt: TGTGCCAGTAGTATTGGAGGGAGACGGCAAGAGACCCAGTACTTC; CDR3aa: CASSIGGRRQETQYF
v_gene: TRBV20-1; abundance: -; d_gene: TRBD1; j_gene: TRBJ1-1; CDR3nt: TGCAGTGCTATTGACAGGGTAATGAACACTGAAGCTTTCTTT; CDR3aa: CSAIDRVMNTEAFF
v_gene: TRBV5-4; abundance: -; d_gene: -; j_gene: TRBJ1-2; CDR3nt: TGTGCCAGCAGCCTGGCGTCCGGGTTCGGTGACACCTTC; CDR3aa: CASSLASGFGDTF
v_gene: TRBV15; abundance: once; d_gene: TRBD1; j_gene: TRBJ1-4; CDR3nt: TGTGCCACCAGCAGAGCAGGGGGAACTAATGAAAAACTGTTTTTT; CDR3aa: CATSRAGGTNEKLFF
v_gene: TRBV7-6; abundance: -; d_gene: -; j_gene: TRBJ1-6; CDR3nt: TGTGCCAGCAGCTTGGTGGAGAGTGATTCACCCCTCCACTTT; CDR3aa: CASSLVESDSPLHF
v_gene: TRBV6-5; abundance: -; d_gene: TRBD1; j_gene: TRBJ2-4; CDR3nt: TGTGCCAGCAGCCGGGGACAGGGAAACATTCAGTACTTC; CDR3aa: CASSRGQGNIQYF
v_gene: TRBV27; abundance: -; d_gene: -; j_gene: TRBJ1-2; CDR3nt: TGTGCCAGCAGTTTAATGGGGGCGTTAGATGGCTACACCTTC; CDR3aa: CASSLMGALDGYTF
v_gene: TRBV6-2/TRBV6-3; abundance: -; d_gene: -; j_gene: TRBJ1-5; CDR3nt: TGTGCCAGCAGTTCCCGACAGACAAGCAATCAGCCCCAGCATTTT; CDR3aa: CASSSRQTSNQPQHF
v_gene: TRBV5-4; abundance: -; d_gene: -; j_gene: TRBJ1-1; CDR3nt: TGTGCCAGCAGGCCCGCGGTCAGAGCTGAAGCTTTCTTT; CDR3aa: CASRPAVRAEAFF
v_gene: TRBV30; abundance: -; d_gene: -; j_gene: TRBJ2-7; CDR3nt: TGTGCCTGGAGCTTGGGGGGAGCTTACGAGCAGTACTTC; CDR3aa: CAWSLGGAYEQYF
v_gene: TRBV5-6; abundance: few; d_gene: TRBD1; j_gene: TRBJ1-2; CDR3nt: TGTGCCAGCAGCTTAATCGGGACAGCACACTATGGCTACACCTTC; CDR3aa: CASSLIGTAHYGYTF
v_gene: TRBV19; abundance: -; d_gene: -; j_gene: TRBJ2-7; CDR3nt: TGTGCCAGTAGTGTCAGCGGGTGGGGGAACGAGCAGTACTTC; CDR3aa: CASSVSGWGNEQYF
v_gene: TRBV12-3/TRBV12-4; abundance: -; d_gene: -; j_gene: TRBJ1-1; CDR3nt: TGTGCCAGCAGTTTTAGGGGGACGACTGAAGCTTTCTTT; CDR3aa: CASSFRGTTEAFF
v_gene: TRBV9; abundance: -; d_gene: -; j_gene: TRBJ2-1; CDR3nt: TGTGCCAGCAGCGTAGAAGACACTAGACCTCGCAATGAGCAGTTCTTC; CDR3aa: CASSVEDTRPRNEQFF
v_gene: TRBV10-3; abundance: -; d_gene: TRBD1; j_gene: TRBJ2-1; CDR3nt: TGTGCCATCAGTGAAGGGACAGGGACACTGGCCAATGAGCAGTTCTTC; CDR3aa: CAISEGTGTLANEQFF
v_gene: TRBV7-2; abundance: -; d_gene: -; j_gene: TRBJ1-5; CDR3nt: TGTGCCAGCAGCTCAGGGTGGAGTCAGCCCCAGCATTTT; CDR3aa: CASSSGWSQPQHF
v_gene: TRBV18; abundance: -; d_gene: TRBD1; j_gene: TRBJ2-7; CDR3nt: TGTGCCAGCTCACCTAGGACAGGTAACTACGAGCAGTACTTC; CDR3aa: CASSPRTGNYEQYF
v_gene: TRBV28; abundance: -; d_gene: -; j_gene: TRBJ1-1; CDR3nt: TGTGCCAGCAGTTTATGGTCAGCTGAAGCTTTCTTT; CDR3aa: CASSLWSAEAFF
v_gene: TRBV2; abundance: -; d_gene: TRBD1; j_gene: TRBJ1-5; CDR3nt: TGTGCCAGCAGTGATCAGGGGGAGAGAAATCAGCCCCAGCATTTT; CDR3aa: CASSDQGERNQPQHF
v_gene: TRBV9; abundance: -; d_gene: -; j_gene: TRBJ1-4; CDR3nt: TGTGCCAGCAGCGTAGAAGAGGGTTCAACTAATGAAAAACTGTTTTTT; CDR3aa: CASSVEEGSTNEKLFF
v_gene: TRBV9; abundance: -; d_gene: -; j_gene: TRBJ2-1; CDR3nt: TGTGCCAGCAGCGTAGACCCCCAGTCCAACTACAATGAGCAGTTCTTC; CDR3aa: CASSVDPQSNYNEQFF
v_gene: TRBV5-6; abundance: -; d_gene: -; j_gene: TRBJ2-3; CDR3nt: TGTGCCAGCAGCTTGGAGAGGCTAGGCACAGATACGCAGTATTTT; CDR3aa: CASSLERLGTDTQYF
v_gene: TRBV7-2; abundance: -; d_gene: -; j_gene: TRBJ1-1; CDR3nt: TGTGCCAGCAGCTCTCTGGGGGGAAGCACTGAAGCTTTCTTT; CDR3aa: CASSSLGGSTEAFF
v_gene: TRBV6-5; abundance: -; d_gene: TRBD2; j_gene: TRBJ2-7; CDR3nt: TGTGCCAGCAGTTACTCGATCGGGGGAGGGGAGCAGTACTTC; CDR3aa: CASSYSIGGGEQYF
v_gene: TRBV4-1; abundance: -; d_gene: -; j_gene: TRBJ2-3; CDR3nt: TGCGCCAGCAGCCATTACACAGATACGCAGTATTTT; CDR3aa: CASSHYTDTQYF
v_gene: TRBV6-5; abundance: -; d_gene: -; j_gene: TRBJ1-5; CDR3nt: TGTGCCAGCAGGATAAACAGGTTTCCAAATCAGCCCCAGCATTTT; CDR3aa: CASRINRFPNQPQHF
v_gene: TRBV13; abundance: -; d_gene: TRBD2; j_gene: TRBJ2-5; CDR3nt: TGTGCCAGCAGCTTTTGGGCGGGAGGGGAGACAGAGACCCAGTACTTC; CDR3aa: CASSFWAGGETETQYF
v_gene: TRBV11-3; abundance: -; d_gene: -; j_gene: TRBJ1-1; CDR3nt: TGTGCCAGCAGCTACAGTAACACTGAAGCTTTCTTT; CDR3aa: CASSYSNTEAFF
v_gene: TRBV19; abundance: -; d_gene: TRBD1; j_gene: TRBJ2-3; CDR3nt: TGTGCCAGTAGTCGACAGGGCCCTACAGATACGCAGTATTTT; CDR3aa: CASSRQGPTDTQYF
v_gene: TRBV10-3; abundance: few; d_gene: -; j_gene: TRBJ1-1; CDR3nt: TGTGCCAGCCAGACAGGCCCGAACACTGAAGCTTTCTTT; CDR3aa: CASQTGPNTEAFF
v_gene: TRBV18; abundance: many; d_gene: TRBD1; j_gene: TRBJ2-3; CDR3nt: TGTGCCAGCTCAGCAACAGGGGAGGATACGCAGTATTTT; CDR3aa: CASSATGEDTQYF
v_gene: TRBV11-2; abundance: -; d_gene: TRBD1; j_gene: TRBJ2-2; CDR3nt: TGTGCCAGCAGCTTCCCCTCGGGACAGGGGTACACCGGGGAGCTGTTTTTT; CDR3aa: CASSFPSGQGYTGELFF
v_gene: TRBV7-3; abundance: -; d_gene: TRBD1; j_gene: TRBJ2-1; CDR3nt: TGTGCCAGCAGCTCTAAGGGGACAGGGTTCAATGAGCAGTTCTTC; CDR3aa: CASSSKGTGFNEQFF
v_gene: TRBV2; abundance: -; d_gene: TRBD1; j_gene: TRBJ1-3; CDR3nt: TGTGCCAGCAGTCGAGCTGGACAGGGGTTCGGAAACACCATATATTTT; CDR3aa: CASSRAGQGFGNTIYF
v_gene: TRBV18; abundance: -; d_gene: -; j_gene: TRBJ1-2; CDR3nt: TGTGCCAGCTCACCGGGACTCGGCTACACCTTC; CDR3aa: CASSPGLGYTF
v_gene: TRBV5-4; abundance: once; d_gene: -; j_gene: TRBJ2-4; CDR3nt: TGTGCCAGCAGCTTAAGTGGGAGTCGCAACATTCAGTACTTC; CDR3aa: CASSLSGSRNIQYF
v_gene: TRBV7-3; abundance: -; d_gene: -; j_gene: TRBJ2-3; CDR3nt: TGTGCCAGCAGCTTAAGTAAGGGGACTAGCACAGATACGCAGTATTTT; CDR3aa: CASSLSKGTSTDTQYF
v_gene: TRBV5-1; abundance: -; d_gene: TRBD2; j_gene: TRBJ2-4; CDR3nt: TGCGCCAGCAGCTTGGCTCCTAGCGGGGCCCATGAAAACATTCAGTACTTC; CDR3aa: CASSLAPSGAHENIQYF
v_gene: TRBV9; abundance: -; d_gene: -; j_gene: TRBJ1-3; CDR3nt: TGTGCCAGCAGCGTAGGAGGTGGGAGCTCTGGAAACACCATATATTTT; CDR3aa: CASSVGGGSSGNTIYF
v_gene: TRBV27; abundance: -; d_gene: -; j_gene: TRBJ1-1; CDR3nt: TGTGCCAGCAGCCGTGGGCAAGCTGAAGCTTTCTTT; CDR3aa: CASSRGQAEAFF
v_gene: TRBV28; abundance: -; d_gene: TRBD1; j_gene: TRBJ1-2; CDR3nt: TGTGCCAGCAGTTTTCTGGACAGGGATAACGATGGCTACACCTTC; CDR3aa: CASSFLDRDNDGYTF
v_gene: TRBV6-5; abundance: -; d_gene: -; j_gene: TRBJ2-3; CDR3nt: TGTGCCAGCAGTTACCCAGGCACAGATACGCAGTATTTT; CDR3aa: CASSYPGTDTQYF
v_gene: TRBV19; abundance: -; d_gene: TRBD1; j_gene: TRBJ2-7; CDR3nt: TGTGCCACCACAAGTGGCTGGACAGGCGCCTACGAGCAGTACTTC; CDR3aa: CATTSGWTGAYEQYF